The 9 T cell receptor beta chains presented below share a single source sample, sequenced in a study of T cell responses to AZD1222 COVID-19 vaccine. Generated by immunoSEQ multiplex PCR, the TCRdb table keeps only in-frame clones and is missing some. The sample has 83,000 or so clones; 88% are singletons. The sequences come from peripheral blood, collected on day 0 of MenACWY control vaccination. The receptors stem from an adult in good health.

V gene TRBV10-3 combines with J gene TRBJ1-2; D ambiguous. The CDR3 totals 13 residues. With 0 bases removed from V and 8 bases from J, the gap between germline ends came to 10 bases. CDR1 ENHRY and CDR2 SYGVKD come from the germline V gene. CDR3 sequence reads: CAISESIERGYTF. The CDR3 DNA reads TGTGCCATCAGTGAGTCGATAGAAAGAGGCTACACCTTC.

The V gene is TRBV4-3, the J gene TRBJ2-3; TRBD1 might be the D (6 bases). CDR1 is LGHNA and CDR2 is YSLEER in the germline V gene. V lost 0 bases and J 3 bases, leaving 10 bases between the germline ends. This CDR3 is built from 15 residues. DNA for the CDR3: TGCGCCAGCAGCCAAGATCAAGGGACAACAGATACGCAGTATTTT. It yields the protein CASSQDQGTTDTQYF.

The V call is TRBV5-1, the J call TRBJ1-6, with D possibly matching TRBD1 (5 bases). Germline lookup yields CDR1 SGHRS and CDR2 YFSETQ. This CDR3 contains 14 residues. With 3 bases removed from V and 8 bases from J, the gap between germline ends came to 12 bases. The chain's CDR3 is CASSSGDSYSPLHF. In nucleotides, the CDR3 is TGCGCCAGCAGCTCTGGGGACTCTTATTCACCCCTCCACTTT.

The rearrangement uses TRBV18 and TRBJ2-7, with D possibly being TRBD2 (5 bases). The length of the CDR3 is 13 residues. V dropped 3 bases and J dropped 5 bases, with 11 bases sitting between them. Germline V gene sequence: CDR1 KGHSH, CDR2 LQKENI. The CDR3 is CASSPYGLNEQYF. The CDR3 DNA is TGTGCCAGCTCACCTTATGGACTGAACGAGCAGTACTTC. The whole variable domain, remainder taken from reference TRBV18 and TRBJ2-7, is NAGVMQNPRHLVRRRGQEARLRCSPMKGHSHVYWYRQLPEEGLKFMVYLQKENIIDESGMPKERFSAEFPKEGPSILRIQQVVRGDSAAYFCASSPYGLNEQYFGPGTRLTVT.

The rearrangement uses TRBV28 and TRBJ1-5; the D gene is possibly TRBD1 (5 bases). This CDR3 comprises 19 residues. Germline-derived CDR1 and CDR2 are MDHEN and SYDVKM. The V end was cut by 1 base, the J end by 3 bases, with 22 bases between. CDR3 amino acids: CASSLSGQGGAINNQPQHF. CDR3 nucleotides: TGTGCCAGCAGTTTATCCGGGCAGGGCGGGGCGATAAACAATCAGCCCCAGCATTTT.

This clone came up once. The rearrangement links TRBV7-9 to TRBJ2-3; no firm D call. This CDR3 contains 12 residues. Trimming left V 3 bases short and J 8 bases short, with 9 bases between. CDR1 and CDR2 (germline): SEHNR, FQNEAQ (reference sequence). The CDR3, as DNA: TGTGCCAGCAGCTTCCCCTGGGGTACGCAGTATTTT. Protein sequence: CASSFPWGTQYF.

J is TRBJ1-1 and V is TRBV6-5; D gene uncertain. From germline, CDR1 is MNHEY and CDR2 SVGAGI. The CDR3 contains 13 residues. V gave up 9 bases and J gave up 3 bases, with 14 bases separating them. The CDR3 DNA follows: TGTGCCAGTTCCTCGACGGAGGACACTGAAGCTTTCTTT. The encoded protein is CASSSTEDTEAFF.

The chain employs TRBV6-5 and TRBJ2-3, with D unclear. Per germline, CDR1 MNHEY and CDR2 SVGAGI. The ends were cut back, 6 bases at V and 5 bases at J, with 6 bases in the middle. This CDR3 spans 11 amino acids. The CDR3 DNA is TGTGCCAGCAGGAACGAAGATACGCAGTATTTT. It translates to CASRNEDTQYF.

The chain joins TRBV23-1 to TRBJ2-7; D is unclear. TRBV23-1 is identified as an open reading frame with a role that is uncertain. The CDR3 has 15 residues. The V end was cut by 6 bases, the J end by 2 bases, with 17 bases between. CDR3 sequence (DNA): TGCGCCAGCAGCCTAAATCAAGGGTTTGCCTACGAGCAGTACTTC. Amino acids: CASSLNQGFAYEQYF.